This T cell receptor (beta chain) was observed in a study of blood T cell repertoires in COVID-19. Trimming took off 5 bases at V and 4 bases at J, with 17 bases between the two ends. The length of the CDR3 is 15 residues. Germline V lookup: CDR1 SSHAT, CDR2 FNYEAQ (reference sequence). Assay: immunoSEQ multiplex PCR; the TCRdb copy retains only in-frame clones and omits some. The table shows 200,000 to 300,000 clones, with over 70% occurring only once. Input material: PBMCs or T cells enriched from blood (not recorded which). The clonotype was recovered from a woman in her 40s who had been exposed to COVID-19. The V gene is TRBV7-7, the J gene TRBJ1-1; D may be TRBD1 (5 bases). The CDR3 nucleotides are TGTGCCAGCAGCCCCGGGTTAGGGGTCCCCACTGAAGCTTTCTTT. This sequence encodes CASSPGLGVPTEAFF.